Below, 10 T cell receptor beta chains from the same sample are listed, as sequenced in a study of T cell repertoires in cytomegalovirus infection. Each CDR3 protein gets one entry after TCRdb re-called the reads with MiXCR. The table includes approximately 500,000 distinct CDR3 sequences, over 9% detected once. Sequencing input: PBMCs. The origin of the receptors is a human donor in good health (CMV status not recorded). Some clones in this sample may be carry-over from other donors' samples.

This clonotype occurred many times. The genes are TRBV6-6 and TRBJ2-2; TRBD1 agrees at 7 bases. J gave up 8 bases and V 4 bases, and 7 bases lay outside the gene matches. Germline V lookup: CDR1 MNHNY, CDR2 SVGAGI (reference sequence). The CDR3 length is 14 residues. The DNA of the CDR3 is TGTGCCAGCAGTTCTCAGAAGGGGGCGGGGGAGCTGTTTTTT. Translated: CASSSQKGAGELFF.

In its sample, this clonotype was seen a few times. The chain joins TRBV28 to TRBJ2-1, with 8 bases aligning to TRBD1. Unmatched junction bases numbered 3, after V lost 3 bases and J lost 5 bases. There are 14 residues in the CDR3. Germline V lookup: CDR1 MDHEN, CDR2 SYDVKM. This CDR3 reads CASSFDRGNNEQFF. Here the CDR3 DNA reads TGTGCCAGCAGTTTCGACAGGGGCAACAATGAGCAGTTCTTC.

Ten or more counts support this clonotype. This rearrangement joins TRBV20-1 to TRBJ2-7; 8 bases are a match to TRBD2. V dropped 4 bases and J dropped 5; count of bases not matched to a gene: 19. CDR3 length equals 17 residues. Germline CDR1 DFQATT, CDR2 SNEGSKA (reference sequence). The CDR3 sequence: CSANPPFGTGGPHEQYF. DNA for the CDR3: TGCAGTGCTAACCCGCCATTCGGGACGGGAGGGCCTCACGAGCAGTACTTC.

This chain uses TRBV2 with TRBJ2-1; tentative D call: TRBD2 (5 bases). Germline-derived CDR1 and CDR2 are SNHLY and FYNNEI. The V and J ends lost 3 bases and 9 bases respectively, with 9 bases between them. This CDR3 has 12 amino acids. This chain's CDR3 is CASSDKEAEQFF. The CDR3, as DNA: TGTGCCAGCAGTGATAAGGAGGCTGAGCAGTTCTTC.

In this sample, this clonotype turned up many times. The genes are TRBV7-9 and TRBJ2-1, with unresolved D. This CDR3 has 15 residues. The germline V gene has CDR1 SEHNR and CDR2 FQNEAQ (reference sequence). V lost 4 bases and J 4 bases, leaving 14 bases between the germline ends. The CDR3 spells CASSSVSRRYNEQFF. As DNA, the CDR3 is TGTGCCAGCAGCTCTGTCAGCCGGCGATACAATGAGCAGTTCTTC.

This clonotype has a handful of counts. The CDR3 DNA follows: TGTGCCAGCAGTTCTCCACGACTAGCTAGGAACACCGGGGAGCTGTTTTTT. It yields the protein CASSSPRLARNTGELFF. The V and J genes are TRBV6-2 or TRBV6-3 and TRBJ2-2; 7 bases match TRBD2. The trim removed 4 bases at V and 1 base at J, leaving 9 bases unmatched. Looked up from germline, CDR1 is MNHEY and CDR2 is SVGEGT. The CDR3 covers 17 residues.

The sample holds many counts of this clonotype. CDR3 residues: CASSVRAAGGMTPQHF. CDR3 nucleotide sequence: TGTGCCAGTAGTGTGAGGGCGGCAGGGGGTATGACGCCCCAGCATTTT. This chain links TRBV19 with TRBJ1-5, with 7 bases matching TRBD1. This CDR3 is 16 amino acids long. Germline V gene sequence: CDR1 LNHDA, CDR2 SQIVND (reference sequence). Losses at the gene ends were 5 bases for V and 9 bases for J; bases not matched to a gene: 16.

This clonotype was picked up many times. At one end, the junction sequence differs from germline, possibly due to a read error. The chain carries TRBV7-7 and TRBJ2-2, with TRBD2 identical over 12 bases. From germline, CDR1 is SSHAT and CDR2 FNYEAQ (reference sequence). The CDR3 has 16 amino acids. CDR3 DNA: TGTGCTAGCAGTCGGACTAGCGGGACGAACACCGGGGAGCTGTTTTTT. Protein product: CASSRTSGTNTGELFF.

There are many counts of this clonotype. The V call is TRBV11-2, the J call TRBJ2-5; D is undetermined. The CDR3 consists of 14 residues. In germline, CDR1 is SGHAT, CDR2 FQNNGV. V was shortened by 3 bases and J by 2 bases, with 10 bases between the two germline ends. The CDR3 region is CASSFEFAQETQYF. Here the CDR3 DNA reads TGTGCCAGCAGCTTTGAGTTTGCTCAAGAGACCCAGTACTTC.

This sequence joins TRBV13 and TRBJ1-2; tentative D call: TRBD1 (5 bases). Germline V gives CDR1 PRHDT, CDR2 FYEKMQ (reference sequence). Trimming cost V 2 bases and J 8 bases, with 15 bases left between them. The CDR3 is 14 amino acids. CDR3 DNA: TGTGCCAGCAGCTTACGGTCCGGGGCGCGGGGCTACACCTTC. It codes for CASSLRSGARGYTF.